This TCR beta chain is drawn from a study of regulatory T cells in long-lasting Graves disease. Across the study: Treatment with antithyroid drugs for over 5 years, together with positive TSH receptor antibodies, meant persistent Graves' disease. General study results and limits: The study found lower TCR diversity in persistent Graves' patients than in newly diagnosed ones. No thyroid tissue was studied; the work used peripheral blood only. There was favoring of TRBV28, TRBJ1-2 and TRBJ2-5 in persistent disease.

Time point meaning: persistent/refractory GD, antithyroid drugs over 5 years with positive TRAb. The TCR library was prepared using RNA isolated from PBMCs. For TCR beta, libraries came from iRepertoire HTBI primers and Arm-PCR of CDR3 regions. TCRdb reanalysed the multiplex PCR reads using MiXCR and keeps one entry per CDR3 protein. Of roughly 450,000 distinct CDR3 sequences listed, around a quarter were seen once; the top ten hold about a quarter. Worth noting for this clonotype: The target antigen is unknown.

This CDR3 has 14 amino acids. The germline V gene has CDR1 KGHSH and CDR2 LQKENI. V dropped 6 bases and J dropped 4; count of bases not matched to a gene: 5. This TCR came from a female donor with Graves disease. V usage is TRBV18 and J usage is TRBJ1-4, with TRBD1 matching 7 bases. The sequences come from peripheral blood mononuclear cells (PBMCs), collected when the disease was refractory, from a patient treated with antithyroid drugs. The CDR3 reads CASSATGINEKLFF. CDR3 coding DNA: TGTGCCAGCTCGGCGACAGGGATTAATGAAAAACTGTTTTTT.